Shown below are 31 T cell receptor beta chains from a single sample sequenced in a study of blood T cell repertoires in COVID-19 (dated by TCRdb to 2018 to 2021). Receptors were amplified or captured by the immunoSEQ multiplex PCR assay. The source is immuneACCESS, and TCRdb retained only in-frame sequences with V and J called. Part of the clones is not carried over; for the studies checked, unresolved V genes explain less than half of this, and the remainder is unexplained. In this sample the table shows some 450,000 clones, 88% of which occur a single time. The ten largest clones capture approximately 12% of the sample. Sequenced sample: peripheral blood. The receptors originated from a woman in her forties or fifties with COVID-19, enrolled during active disease.

The chain is built from TRBV5-4 and TRBJ2-3; the D gene is possibly TRBD1 (5 bases). V was cut by 2 bases and J by 5 bases, with 9 bases left in between. Germline V gene data show CDR1 as SGHNT and CDR2 as YYREEE (reference sequence). The CDR3 runs 13 residues. This CDR3 is CASSFLGEDTQYF. Written as DNA, the CDR3 is TGTGCCAGCAGCTTTCTAGGGGAAGATACGCAGTATTTT.

This chain uses TRBV4-2 with TRBJ2-7, with D hard to call. This CDR3 has 14 amino acids. The V and J ends lost 3 bases and 6 bases respectively, with 15 bases between them. Germline V gives CDR1 LGHNA, CDR2 YNFKEQ. CDR3: CASSHPSSSSEQYF. The CDR3 nucleotides are TGTGCCAGCAGCCACCCCTCTTCTAGTTCCGAGCAGTACTTC.

The chain carries TRBV5-6 and TRBJ2-1; 9 nucleotides align to TRBD1. V lost 3 bases and J lost 8; bases outside the gene matches: 12. CDR1 and CDR2 (germline): SGHDT, YYEEEE. The CDR3 runs to 16 residues. This CDR3 is CASSSSTGGTGYEQFF. The CDR3 DNA sequence: TGTGCCAGCAGCTCGTCGACAGGGGGTACGGGATATGAGCAGTTCTTC.

The chain joins TRBV30 to TRBJ1-6, with a possible D match to TRBD1 (6 bases). Between the trimmed V and J ends, which lost 2 bases and 7 bases, there was a span of 18 bases. This CDR3 has 16 residues. CDR1 and CDR2 from the germline V gene are GTSNPN and SVGIG (reference sequence). The CDR3 region has the DNA TGTGCCTGGAGTAGGGTATTCGGGGGGCGCAATTCACCCCTCCACTTT. This sequence encodes CAWSRVFGGRNSPLHF.

This chain links TRBV2 with TRBJ2-7; D is perhaps TRBD1 (6 bases). The germline V gene has CDR1 SNHLY and CDR2 FYNNEI. The V end was cut by 6 bases, the J end by 8 bases, with 14 bases between. The CDR3 covers 12 residues. The CDR3 region is CASRPDRSQQYF. Here the CDR3 DNA reads TGTGCCAGCAGACCAGACAGGTCGCAGCAGTACTTC.

This chain connects TRBV12-3 or TRBV12-4 to TRBJ1-1; D is perhaps TRBD1 (6 bases). Trimming pared 4 bases from V and 3 bases from J, leaving 9 bases between. The CDR3 is 13 residues long. As DNA, the CDR3 is TGTGCCAGCAGTTCCGGACAGCACACTGAAGCTTTCTTT. It codes for CASSSGQHTEAFF.

The chain links TRBV30 to TRBJ1-6; 7 bases match TRBD1. Unmatched junction bases numbered 14, after V lost 2 bases and J lost 7 bases. The CDR3 extends over 17 amino acids. Germline loops: CDR1 GTSNPN, CDR2 SVGIG (reference sequence). The DNA of the CDR3 is TGTGCCTGGAGTCGGGACAGATACCCTCTCTCAAATTCACCCCTCCACTTT. It encodes CAWSRDRYPLSNSPLHF.

The rearrangement joins TRBV30 to TRBJ2-5, with 7 bases aligning to TRBD2. CDR3 length: 16 residues. CDR1 and CDR2 from the germline V gene are GTSNPN and SVGIG (reference sequence). V was clipped by 2 bases and J by 4 bases; unmatched bases: 13. The CDR3 nucleotides read TGTGCCTGGAGTTTTCTGGTCGGGGGGTTGACAGAGACCCAGTACTTC. This translates into CAWSFLVGGLTETQYF. Filled out from reference TRBV30 and TRBJ2-5, the complete variable domain reads SQTIHQWPATLVQPVGSPLSLECTVEGTSNPNLYWYRQAAGRGLQLLFYSVGIGQISSEVPQNLSASRPQDRQFILSSKKLLLSDSGFYLCAWSFLVGGLTETQYFGPGTRLLVL.

Only one count was recorded for this clone. This chain links TRBV10-3 with TRBJ2-3; TRBD2 aligns across 10 bases. The junction had 7 bases not matched to a gene; V was cut back by 6 bases and J by 4 bases. The germline CDR1 and CDR2 sequences are ENHRY and SYGVKD. There are 15 residues in the CDR3. The CDR3 nucleotides read TGTGCCATCAGGTCAAGCGGGGGGGCCCCAGATACGCAGTATTTT. This encodes CAIRSSGGAPDTQYF.

This clone was detected only once. J is TRBJ2-5 and V is TRBV13; 10 bases align to TRBD1. Trimming took 4 bases from V and 5 from J; bases not matched to a gene: 4. The CDR3 length is 14 residues. CDR1 is PRHDT, CDR2 FYEKMQ, per germline (reference sequence). DNA for the CDR3: TGTGCCAGCAGCTGGGGACAGGGGATGGAGACCCAGTACTTC. It encodes CASSWGQGMETQYF.

This clone turned up a few times. This chain uses TRBV9 with TRBJ1-3, with D tentatively TRBD1 (6 bases). V dropped 3 bases and J dropped 0 bases, with 10 bases sitting between them. The CDR3 spans 15 residues. Germline CDR1 reads SGDLS; CDR2 reads YYNGEE. The CDR3: CASSADSYSGNTIYF. The CDR3 DNA sequence: TGTGCCAGCAGCGCGGACAGCTACTCTGGAAACACCATATATTTT.

This clone was counted a single time. The CDR3 region is CASTQGARSGANVLTF. DNA for the CDR3: TGTGCCAGTACACAGGGGGCACGCTCTGGGGCCAACGTCCTGACTTTC. This chain joins TRBV19 and TRBJ2-6; 9 nucleotides match TRBD1. CDR1 LNHDA and CDR2 SQIVND come from the germline V gene (reference sequence). The CDR3 loop spans 16 amino acids. V lost 7 bases to trimming and J lost 0 bases; unmatched junction nucleotides: 4.

The J gene is TRBJ2-3, the V gene TRBV7-3, with unresolved D. The length of the CDR3 is 15 residues. The germline V gene has CDR1 SGHTA and CDR2 FQGTGA. Trimming cost V 5 bases and J 2 bases, with 14 bases left between them. The CDR3 bases are TGTGCCAGCAGCCCCGCTGGCTTCCTCACAGATACGCAGTATTTT. It is translated as CASSPAGFLTDTQYF.

The chain links TRBV2 to TRBJ2-3; tentative D call: TRBD2 (7 bases). Germline CDR1 reads SNHLY; CDR2 reads FYNNEI. The CDR3 loop spans 14 amino acids. Between the trimmed V and J ends, which lost 8 bases and 2 bases, there was a span of 14 bases. The CDR3 region is CASRRGANTDTQYF. The CDR3 nucleotides read TGTGCCAGCCGCCGGGGGGCAAACACAGATACGCAGTATTTT.

In DNA form, the CDR3 reads TGTGCCAGCAGCCCGGCCGGGTTACTAGTGGATGAGCAGTTCTTC. It encodes CASSPAGLLVDEQFF. This chain links TRBV5-8 with TRBJ2-1; tentatively, D is TRBD2 (5 bases). Germline V gene lookup returns CDR1 SGHTS and CDR2 YDEGEE. The CDR3 has 15 residues. V lost 4 bases, J lost 8 bases, and 19 bases lay in between.

This chain uses TRBV18 with TRBJ1-2; D is perhaps TRBD1 (5 bases). Germline loops: CDR1 KGHSH, CDR2 LQKENI. Trimming removed 2 bases at V and 1 base at J, with 11 bases between. The CDR3 is 15 residues long. This chain's CDR3 is CASSPMGGDNYGYTF. As DNA, the CDR3 is TGTGCCAGCTCACCAATGGGAGGGGATAACTATGGCTACACCTTC.

The chain employs TRBV15 and TRBJ2-3; 9 bases are shared with TRBD2. CDR3 length: 17 amino acids. V gave up 0 bases and J gave up 6 bases; unmatched junction bases: 10. Germline V gene lookup returns CDR1 LNHNV and CDR2 YYDKDF (reference sequence). The CDR3 reads CATSRDNAGGIWDTQYF. CDR3 DNA: TGTGCCACCAGCAGAGATAACGCGGGGGGGATATGGGATACGCAGTATTTT.

The gene calls are TRBV6-1 and TRBJ2-5; 8 nucleotides agree with TRBD1. The J segment lost 4 bases and the V segment lost 2 bases, leaving 6 bases of the junction unmatched. The CDR3 has 15 residues. The germline V gene has CDR1 MNHNS and CDR2 SASEGT. CDR3 sequence (DNA): TGTGCCAGCAGTGAATACCCGGACAGGGCAGAGACCCAGTACTTC. Amino acids: CASSEYPDRAETQYF.

This sequence joins TRBV30 and TRBJ1-2, with D possibly being TRBD1 (5 bases). The V end was cut by 0 bases, the J end by 5 bases, with 16 bases between. The length of the CDR3 is 15 residues. Germline CDR1 GTSNPN, CDR2 SVGIG (reference sequence). The CDR3 DNA follows: TGTGCCTGGAGTGTCAACATCTTCAAGGGGTATGGCTACACCTTC. Its translation: CAWSVNIFKGYGYTF.

This clone was observed once. The chain uses TRBV7-9 and TRBJ2-7, with 8 bases that match TRBD2. The V segment lost 6 bases and the J segment 5 bases; nucleotides outside the gene matches: 6. Germline values: CDR1 SEHNR, CDR2 FQNEAQ (reference sequence). The CDR3 runs 13 residues. The chain's CDR3 is CASRRAGVNEQYF. The CDR3 DNA reads as TGTGCCAGCAGGAGAGCGGGGGTGAACGAGCAGTACTTC. Looking up the rest from reference TRBV7-9 and TRBJ2-7 gives the full variable domain: DTGVSQNPRHKITKRGQNVTFRCDPISEHNRLYWYRQTLGQGPEFLTYFQNEAQLEKSRLLSDRFSAERPKGSFSTLEIQRTEQGDSAMYLCASRRAGVNEQYFGPGTRLTVT.

The J gene is TRBJ1-2, the V gene TRBV4-1; 9 positions agree with TRBD1. This CDR3 is 15 amino acids long. Germline CDR1 reads MGHRA; CDR2 reads YSYEKL. V shed 5 bases and J 8 bases; nucleotides not matched to a gene: 12. The CDR3 nucleotides are TGCGCCAGCAGCGCCCCACAGGGGGCGCTGCCCGGCTACACCTTC. It yields the protein CASSAPQGALPGYTF.

J is TRBJ1-4 and V is TRBV7-6, with D possibly being TRBD1 (5 bases). V lost 5 bases, J lost 1 base, and 8 bases lay in between. CDR3 length: 14 residues. Germline V lookup: CDR1 SGHVS, CDR2 FNYEAQ. DNA for the CDR3: TGTGCCAGCAGCCCGGGACTAACTAATGAAAAACTGTTTTTT. Translation gives CASSPGLTNEKLFF.

This chain links TRBV7-2 with TRBJ2-1; 10 nucleotides align to TRBD2. Germline lookup yields CDR1 SGHTA and CDR2 FQGNSA. The CDR3 length is 15 residues. J gave up 5 bases and V 1 base, and 2 bases lay outside the gene matches. In DNA form, the CDR3 reads TGTGCCAGCAGCTTAGTTAGCGGGGGGAACAATGAGCAGTTCTTC. Its protein is CASSLVSGGNNEQFF.

This chain links TRBV2 with TRBJ1-5, with 8 bases matching TRBD1. The CDR3 runs 16 residues. The V and J ends lost 6 bases and 0 bases, in that order; junction bases with no gene match: 7. Germline V gene data show CDR1 as SNHLY and CDR2 as FYNNEI. The CDR3 DNA reads TGTGCCAGCAGGGGGGACAGGCAATATAGCAATCAGCCCCAGCATTTT. Its translation is CASRGDRQYSNQPQHF.

The chain uses TRBV3-1 (or the pseudogene TRBV3-2) and TRBJ2-3; the match to TRBD2 covers 7 bases. V trimming: 0 bases; J trimming: 10 bases; junction bases outside the gene matches: 4. The CDR3 contains 13 residues. CDR1 is LGHDT, CDR2 YNNKEL, per germline (reference sequence). The CDR3 coding sequence is TGTGCCAGCAGCCAAGATGAGGGAGGGCCGCAGTATTTT. Protein: CASSQDEGGPQYF.

This chain connects TRBV21-1 to TRBJ2-1; TRBD2, as called in the table, went unchecked against the DNA. TRBV21-1 is a recognized pseudogene. This CDR3 spans 13 amino acids. The CDR3 loop is CASSKRAGGEQFF. The CDR3 bases are TGTGCCAGCAGCAAACGAGCTGGAGGTGAGCAGTTCTTC.

The gene calls are TRBV5-4 and TRBJ2-7; D is perhaps TRBD2 (6 bases). This CDR3 contains 13 residues. Per germline, CDR1 SGHNT and CDR2 YYREEE (reference sequence). Trimming took 2 bases from V and 4 from J, leaving 10 bases between them. The CDR3 spells CASSFPGGYEQYF. CDR3 nucleotides: TGTGCCAGCAGCTTCCCTGGGGGGTACGAGCAGTACTTC.

This clone was seen a handful of times. CDR3 in DNA: TGTGCCAGCAGCTTAGAGGGGACAGGCCCTAACACCTTC. Translated, it gives CASSLEGTGPNTF. The J gene is TRBJ1-2, the V gene TRBV7-9; 8 positions agree with TRBD1. This CDR3 contains 13 residues. Germline assignment: CDR1 SEHNR and CDR2 FQNEAQ (reference sequence). V lost 1 base to trimming and J lost 12 bases; unmatched junction nucleotides: 7.

This clone has just a few counts. The chain is built from TRBV6-1 and TRBJ2-7; 11 nucleotides line up with TRBD2. From germline, CDR1 is MNHNS and CDR2 SASEGT. CDR3 length equals 16 residues. The junction had 11 bases not matched to a gene; V was cut back by 4 bases and J by 6 bases. CDR3: CASSATSGDPGGEQYF. The DNA of the CDR3 is TGTGCCAGCAGTGCGACTAGCGGGGACCCTGGGGGCGAGCAGTACTTC.

A remark on this clone: This sample also contains other DNA sequences that code for the same CDR3. The V gene is TRBV5-1, the J gene TRBJ2-7, with D possibly matching TRBD2 (6 bases). The CDR3 has 12 amino acids. Germline CDR1 reads SGHRS; CDR2 reads YFSETQ. Trimming pared 3 bases from V and 7 bases from J, leaving 11 bases between. As DNA, the CDR3 is TGCGCCAGCAGCTCCGGAGGAGGGGAGCAGTACTTC. This gives the protein CASSSGGGEQYF.

V and J are TRBV3-1 (or the pseudogene TRBV3-2) and TRBJ1-6; D is unresolved. Trimming removed 4 bases at V and 6 bases at J, with 7 bases between. The CDR3 covers 13 residues. CDR1 LGHDT and CDR2 YNNKEL come from the germline V gene (reference sequence). The DNA of the CDR3 is TGTGCCAGCAGCCCTAGAGGTAATTCACCCCTCCACTTT. Residues: CASSPRGNSPLHF.